The clone carrying this T cell receptor (beta chain) was observed a single time. What it binds is not known. This sample is part of a study of a mutant IDH1 vaccine in newly diagnosed glioma. About the study: Vaccination followed radiotherapy alone by 4-6 weeks, or accompanied temozolomide cycles. The treated population exhibited a male proportion of around 62%, a female proportion of 37.5%, and a mean age of about 40 years.

Time point in this sample: week 47, end of study. In every dose of vaccine, 300 ug of mutant IDH1 20-mer peptide was given alongside topical imiquimod. This CDR3 contains 14 residues. Germline loops: CDR1 MRHNA, CDR2 SNTAGT. Trimming took 6 bases from V and 7 from J, leaving 16 bases between them. Sequencing was performed with immunoSEQ multiplex PCR; in TCRdb, only in-frame clones are kept and a portion is missing. The repertoire holds some 40,000 clones, over 70% seen once, with about 9% in the top ten. Findings and limits, study-wide: Patients showed vaccine-induced immune responses at a rate of roughly 93%. Variations in leading peripheral T cell clonotypes appeared to have no connection with pseudoprogression.

Sequences were derived from PBMCs, sampled from a glioma patient whose treatment included an IDH1 peptide vaccine. This clonotype originated in a man aged 35-49 years with glioma. The chain combines TRBV6-4 with TRBJ2-1; D might be TRBD2 (5 bases). The CDR3 region is CASRRSGSGNEQFF. CDR3 coding DNA: TGTGCCAGCAGAAGGTCGGGGTCGGGGAATGAGCAGTTCTTC.